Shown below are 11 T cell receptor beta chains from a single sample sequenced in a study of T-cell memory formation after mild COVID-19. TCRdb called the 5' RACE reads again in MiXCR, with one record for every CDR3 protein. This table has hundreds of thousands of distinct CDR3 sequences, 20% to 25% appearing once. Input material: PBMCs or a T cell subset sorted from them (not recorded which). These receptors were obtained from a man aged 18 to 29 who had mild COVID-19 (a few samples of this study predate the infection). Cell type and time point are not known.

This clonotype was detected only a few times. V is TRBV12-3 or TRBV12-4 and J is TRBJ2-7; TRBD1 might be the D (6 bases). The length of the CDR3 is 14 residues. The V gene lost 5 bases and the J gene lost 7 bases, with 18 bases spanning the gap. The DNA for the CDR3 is TGTGCCAGCAGTCTCACAGGGTACGATGGTGAGCAGTACTTC. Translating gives CASSLTGYDGEQYF.

The CDR3 region is CSARRITRNEQFF. Written as DNA, the CDR3 is TGCAGTGCTAGGAGAATCACTCGAAATGAGCAGTTCTTC. V and J are TRBV20-1 and TRBJ2-1; no reliable D call. The CDR3 runs 13 residues. Germline values: CDR1 DFQATT, CDR2 SNEGSKA (reference sequence). With 3 bases removed from V and 7 bases from J, the gap between germline ends came to 13 bases.

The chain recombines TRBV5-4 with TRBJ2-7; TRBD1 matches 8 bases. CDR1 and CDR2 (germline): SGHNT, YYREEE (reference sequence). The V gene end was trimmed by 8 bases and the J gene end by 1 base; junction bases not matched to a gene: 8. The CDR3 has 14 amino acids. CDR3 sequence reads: CASRRQGRSYEQYF. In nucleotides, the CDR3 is TGTGCCAGTAGGAGACAGGGGAGGTCCTACGAGCAGTACTTC.

The CDR3 is CATSRVVPEQGSEQFF. The CDR3 DNA follows: TGTGCCACCAGCAGAGTGGTGCCCGAACAGGGCAGTGAGCAGTTCTTC. J is TRBJ2-1 and V is TRBV15, with a weak D call TRBD1 (6 bases). The CDR3 length is 16 residues. With 1 base removed from V and 9 bases from J, the gap between germline ends came to 19 bases. Germline V lookup: CDR1 LNHNV, CDR2 YYDKDF (reference sequence). The full variable domain, rest sourced from reference TRBV15 and TRBJ2-1, is DAMVIQNPRYQVTQFGKPVTLSCSQTLNHNVMYWYQQKSSQAPKLLFHYYDKDFNNEADTPDNFQSRRPNTSFCFLDIRSPGLGDTAMYLCATSRVVPEQGSEQFFGPGTRLTVL.

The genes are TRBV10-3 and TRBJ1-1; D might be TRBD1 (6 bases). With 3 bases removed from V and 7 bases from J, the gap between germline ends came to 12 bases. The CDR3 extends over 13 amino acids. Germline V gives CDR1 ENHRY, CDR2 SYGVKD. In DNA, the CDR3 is TGTGCCATCAGTGATCAGGGGAGAGGTGAAGCTTTCTTT. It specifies CAISDQGRGEAFF.

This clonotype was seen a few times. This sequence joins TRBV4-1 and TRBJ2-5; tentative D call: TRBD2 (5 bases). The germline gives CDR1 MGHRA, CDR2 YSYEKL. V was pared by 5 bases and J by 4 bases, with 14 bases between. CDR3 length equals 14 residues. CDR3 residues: CASSSGLQRETQYF. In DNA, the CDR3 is TGCGCCAGCAGCTCGGGGTTGCAGCGAGAGACCCAGTACTTC.

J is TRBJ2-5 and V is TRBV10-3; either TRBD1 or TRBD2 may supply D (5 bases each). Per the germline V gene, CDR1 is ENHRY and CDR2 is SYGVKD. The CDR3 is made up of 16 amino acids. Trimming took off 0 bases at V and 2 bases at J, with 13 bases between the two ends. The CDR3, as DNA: TGTGCCATCAGTGAGTCGAAGGGACCGTCACAAGAGACCCAGTACTTC. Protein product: CAISESKGPSQETQYF.

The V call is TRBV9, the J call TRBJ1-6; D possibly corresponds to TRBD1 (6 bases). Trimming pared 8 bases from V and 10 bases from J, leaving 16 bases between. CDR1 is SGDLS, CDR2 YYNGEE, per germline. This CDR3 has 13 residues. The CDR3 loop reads CASRGAASSPLHF. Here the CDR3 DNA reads TGTGCCAGTAGGGGGGCCGCTTCATCACCCCTCCACTTT.

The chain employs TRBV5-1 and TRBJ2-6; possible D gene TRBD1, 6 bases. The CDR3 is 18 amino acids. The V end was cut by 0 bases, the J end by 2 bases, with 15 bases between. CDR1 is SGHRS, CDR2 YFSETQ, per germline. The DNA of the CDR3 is TGCGCCAGCAGCTTGGCTCGGGACACGACAACTGGGGCCAACGTCCTGACTTTC. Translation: CASSLARDTTTGANVLTF.

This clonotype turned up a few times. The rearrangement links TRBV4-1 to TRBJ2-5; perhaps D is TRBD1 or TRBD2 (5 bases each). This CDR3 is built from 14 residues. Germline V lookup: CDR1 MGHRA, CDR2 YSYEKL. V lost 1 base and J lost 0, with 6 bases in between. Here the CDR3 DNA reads TGCGCCAGCAGCCAAGGAGGGGACCAAGAGACCCAGTACTTC. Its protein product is CASSQGGDQETQYF.

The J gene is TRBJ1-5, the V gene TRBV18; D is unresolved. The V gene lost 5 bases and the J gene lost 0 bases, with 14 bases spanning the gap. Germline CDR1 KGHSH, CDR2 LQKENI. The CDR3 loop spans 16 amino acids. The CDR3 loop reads CASSSTADYSNQPQHF. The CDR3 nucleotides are TGTGCCAGCTCAAGTACGGCGGACTATAGCAATCAGCCCCAGCATTTT. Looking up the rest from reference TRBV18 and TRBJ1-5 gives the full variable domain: NAGVMQNPRHLVRRRGQEARLRCSPMKGHSHVYWYRQLPEEGLKFMVYLQKENIIDESGMPKERFSAEFPKEGPSILRIQQVVRGDSAAYFCASSSTADYSNQPQHFGDGTRLSIL.